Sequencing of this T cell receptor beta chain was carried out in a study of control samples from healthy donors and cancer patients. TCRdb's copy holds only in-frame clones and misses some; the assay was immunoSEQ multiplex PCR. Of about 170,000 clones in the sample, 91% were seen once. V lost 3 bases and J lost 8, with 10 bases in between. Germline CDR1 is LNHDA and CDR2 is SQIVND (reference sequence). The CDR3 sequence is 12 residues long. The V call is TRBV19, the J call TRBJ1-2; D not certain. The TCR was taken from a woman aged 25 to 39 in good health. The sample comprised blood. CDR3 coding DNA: TGTGCCAGTAGTATTTCGGAGAGGGGCTACACCTTC. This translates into CASSISERGYTF.